Listed here are 13 T cell receptor beta chains from one sample, sequenced in a study of shared clonotypes between healthy human individuals. The naive CD8 subset, CD45RO-negative cells positively selected for CCR7, excluded terminally differentiated effector memory CD45RA+ cells. Assay: immunoSEQ multiplex PCR; the TCRdb copy retains only in-frame clones and omits some. The data show about 700,000 clones, with about 91% seen just once and approximately 22% held by the top ten. The sequencing sample was made of naive CD8+ T cells sorted from blood. These receptors were taken from a man aged 30-40 years in good health.

This chain connects TRBV7-9 to TRBJ2-1; 7 bases line up with TRBD2. With 1 base clipped from V and 4 bases from J, the junction kept 4 bases outside the gene matches. Germline assignment: CDR1 SEHNR and CDR2 FQNEAQ (reference sequence). There are 15 residues in the CDR3. For the CDR3, the DNA is TGTGCCAGCAGCTTAGTAGCGGGCCAATACAATGAGCAGTTCTTC. It is translated as CASSLVAGQYNEQFF. Filled out from reference TRBV7-9 and TRBJ2-1, the complete variable domain reads DTGVSQNPRHKITKRGQNVTFRCDPISEHNRLYWYRQTLGQGPEFLTYFQNEAQLEKSRLLSDRFSAERPKGSFSTLEIQRTEQGDSAMYLCASSLVAGQYNEQFFGPGTRLTVL.

The CDR3 protein is CASSARRTGGRDGYTF. DNA for the CDR3: TGTGCCAGCAGCGCCAGGCGGACAGGGGGGCGGGATGGCTACACCTTC. V gene TRBV9 combines with J gene TRBJ1-2; TRBD1 aligns across 10 bases. V gave up 3 bases and J gave up 6 bases; unmatched junction bases: 11. The length of the CDR3 is 16 residues. Germline V gives CDR1 SGDLS, CDR2 YYNGEE.

The chain joins TRBV9 to TRBJ1-3, with 8 bases lining up with TRBD1. The CDR3 sequence is 15 residues long. Germline-derived CDR1 and CDR2 are SGDLS and YYNGEE. The V gene end was trimmed by 3 bases and the J gene end by 4 bases; junction bases not matched to a gene: 6. The CDR3 coding sequence is TGTGCCAGCAGCGACGACAGGACAGGGGGAAACACCATATATTTT. This codes for CASSDDRTGGNTIYF.

CDR3 DNA sequence: TGTGCCAGCAGTTACACTGCAAGCACAGATACGCAGTATTTT. As protein: CASSYTASTDTQYF. The rearrangement links TRBV6-5 to TRBJ2-3; D is uncertain. The germline gives CDR1 MNHEY, CDR2 SVGAGI. V lost 2 bases, J lost 0 bases, and 6 bases lay in between. The CDR3 contains 14 residues.

V and J are TRBV9 and TRBJ2-1, with a possible D match to TRBD1 (6 bases). This CDR3 has 13 residues. V lost 0 bases to trimming and J lost 9 bases, with 10 bases between them. Germline V lookup: CDR1 SGDLS, CDR2 YYNGEE. CDR3 residues: CASSVEGTSEQFF. The CDR3 DNA reads TGTGCCAGCAGCGTAGAGGGGACATCTGAGCAGTTCTTC.

This rearrangement joins TRBV30 to TRBJ2-7, with TRBD2 matching over 7 bases. Germline assignment: CDR1 GTSNPN and CDR2 SVGIG (reference sequence). V lost 4 bases and J lost 3; bases outside the gene matches: 6. CDR3 length equals 13 residues. CDR3 sequence (DNA): TGTGCCTGGAACCACCCGGGGGGCTACGAGCAGTACTTC. Its translation: CAWNHPGGYEQYF.

The chain uses TRBV18 and TRBJ2-3, with D perhaps matching TRBD1 or TRBD2 (6 bases each). Trimming removed 3 bases at V and 3 bases at J, with 28 bases between. The CDR3 runs to 20 residues. Germline V gene data show CDR1 as KGHSH and CDR2 as LQKENI. CDR3 in amino acids: CASSPPTPRLGGRGTDTQYF. Written as DNA, the CDR3 is TGTGCCAGCTCACCCCCGACCCCCCGTCTAGGGGGGCGAGGGACAGATACGCAGTATTTT.

J is TRBJ2-7 and V is TRBV28; TRBD1 agrees at 10 bases. The germline V gene has CDR1 MDHEN and CDR2 SYDVKM. This CDR3 contains 15 residues. V lost 6 bases and J lost 5; bases outside the gene matches: 10. The CDR3 spells CASRPTGTGAHEQYF. In nucleotides, the CDR3 is TGTGCCAGCAGACCTACCGGGACAGGGGCCCACGAGCAGTACTTC.

This clone was counted a single time. This chain links TRBV9 with TRBJ2-3; 7 bases align to TRBD2. The germline V gene encodes CDR1 SGDLS and CDR2 YYNGEE. Trimming cost V 2 bases and J 2 bases; bases outside gene matches: 8. CDR3 length: 16 amino acids. The CDR3 is CASSVRGESATDTQYF. Written as DNA, the CDR3 is TGTGCCAGCAGCGTCCGGGGGGAGAGCGCCACAGATACGCAGTATTTT. The variable domain in full, with the rest retrieved from reference TRBV9 and TRBJ2-3, is DSGVTQTPKHLITATGQRVTLRCSPRSGDLSVYWYQQSLDQGLQFLIQYYNGEERAKGNILERFSAQQFPDLHSELNLSSLELGDSALYFCASSVRGESATDTQYFGPGTRLTVL.

V gene TRBV11-1 combines with J gene TRBJ2-1, with D maybe TRBD2 (5 bases). V gave up 4 bases and J gave up 3 bases, with 7 bases separating them. The CDR3 spans 13 residues. Germline assignment: CDR1 SGHAT and CDR2 FQDESV (reference sequence). The CDR3 nucleotides read TGTGCCAGCAGCTCAGAGGGCTACAATGAGCAGTTCTTC. Protein: CASSSEGYNEQFF.

This sequence joins TRBV28 and TRBJ2-1; D may be TRBD1 (5 bases). The CDR3 extends over 14 amino acids. Germline V gene data show CDR1 as MDHEN and CDR2 as SYDVKM. V was shortened by 4 bases and J by 8 bases, with 15 bases between the two germline ends. CDR3 in amino acids: CASSSLGVVDEQFF. The CDR3 bases are TGTGCCAGCAGTTCCCTAGGGGTCGTAGATGAGCAGTTCTTC.

The chain combines TRBV7-9 with TRBJ2-1; D is unresolved. The V gene lost 5 bases and the J gene lost 8 bases, with 13 bases spanning the gap. This CDR3 comprises 13 residues. Looked up from germline, CDR1 is SEHNR and CDR2 is FQNEAQ (reference sequence). CDR3 in amino acids: CASSPTRGDEQFF. The DNA of the CDR3 is TGTGCCAGCAGCCCGACCCGTGGCGATGAGCAGTTCTTC.

V gene TRBV29-1 combines with J gene TRBJ2-5; the match to TRBD1 covers 9 bases. With 0 bases clipped from V and 1 base from J, the junction kept 9 bases outside the gene matches. The CDR3 is made up of 17 amino acids. The V gene's germline CDR1 is SQVTM and CDR2 ANQGSEA. The CDR3 loop is CSVEETGGSGVQETQYF. CDR3 DNA: TGCAGCGTTGAAGAAACAGGGGGCTCTGGGGTCCAAGAGACCCAGTACTTC.